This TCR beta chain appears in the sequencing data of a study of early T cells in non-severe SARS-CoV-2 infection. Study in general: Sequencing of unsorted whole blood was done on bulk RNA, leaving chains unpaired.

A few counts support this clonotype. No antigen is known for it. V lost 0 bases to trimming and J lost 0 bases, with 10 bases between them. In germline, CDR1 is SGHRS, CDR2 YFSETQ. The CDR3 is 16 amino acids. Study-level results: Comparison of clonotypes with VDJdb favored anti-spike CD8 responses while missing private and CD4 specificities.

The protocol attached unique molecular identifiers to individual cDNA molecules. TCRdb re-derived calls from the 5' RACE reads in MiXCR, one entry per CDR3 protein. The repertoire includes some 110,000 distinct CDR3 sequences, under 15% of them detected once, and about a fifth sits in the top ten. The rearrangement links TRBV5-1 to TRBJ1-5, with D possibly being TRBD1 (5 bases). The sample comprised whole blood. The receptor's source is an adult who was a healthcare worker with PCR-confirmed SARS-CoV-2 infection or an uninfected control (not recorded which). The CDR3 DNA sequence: TGCGCCAGCAGCTTGGACAGGCTTTATAGCAATCAGCCCCAGCATTTT. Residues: CASSLDRLYSNQPQHF.